This T cell receptor (beta chain) comes out of a study of regulatory T cells in long-lasting Graves disease. This clonotype came up a few times. The CDR3 extends over 13 amino acids. Trimming removed 6 bases at V and 7 bases at J, with 13 bases between. The germline CDR1 and CDR2 sequences are LGHNT and FRNRAP. TCR beta libraries were built with iRepertoire HTBI primers and Arm-PCR of CDR3 regions. MiXCR was run by TCRdb on the multiplex PCR reads, yielding one entry per CDR3 protein. This table holds 400,000 to 500,000 distinct CDR3 sequences, approximately 15% found once. Regarding time point: newly diagnosed GD, antithyroid drugs for less than 3 months. PBMC-extracted RNA yielded the TCR library. The data also belong to a second study, concerning T cells in Graves' hyperthyroidism and ophthalmopathy.

This TCR derives from a woman aged 45-65 years with Graves disease. Sequenced here: peripheral blood mononuclear cells (PBMCs), sampled at new diagnosis, from a patient treated with antithyroid drugs. This sequence joins TRBV12-5 and TRBJ2-1; D remains ambiguous. CDR3 in amino acids: CASGLFGVNEQFF. CDR3 nucleotide sequence: TGTGCTAGTGGCCTTTTTGGGGTAAATGAGCAGTTCTTC. Using reference TRBV12-5 and TRBJ2-1 for the parts outside the CDR3, the full variable domain is DARVTQTPRHKVTEMGQEVTMRCQPILGHNTVFWYRQTMMQGLELLAYFRNRAPLDDSGMPKDRFSAEMPDATLATLKIQPSEPRDSAVYFCASGLFGVNEQFFGPGTRLTVL.